This T cell receptor (beta chain) comes out of a study of cytomegalovirus exposure and HLA in healthy donors. The germline V gene encodes CDR1 SNHLY and CDR2 FYNNEI. The length of the CDR3 is 14 residues. V was cut by 0 bases and J by 9 bases, with 12 bases left in between. PCR employed 60 Vbeta and 13 Jbeta primers. The protocol was immunoSEQ multiplex PCR, while the TCRdb copy is restricted to in-frame clones and leaves out a portion. The sample contains 75,000 to 95,000 clones, less than 85% of which appear only once. The chain combines TRBV2 with TRBJ1-5, with a possible D match to TRBD1 (6 bases). Sequencing was performed on PBMCs. This TCR came from a man aged 18-30 years in good health and CMV-seronegative. The CDR3 nucleotides are TGTGCCAGCAGTGAAGCGGGGGCCCTAATGCCCCAGCATTTT. Translation gives CASSEAGALMPQHF.